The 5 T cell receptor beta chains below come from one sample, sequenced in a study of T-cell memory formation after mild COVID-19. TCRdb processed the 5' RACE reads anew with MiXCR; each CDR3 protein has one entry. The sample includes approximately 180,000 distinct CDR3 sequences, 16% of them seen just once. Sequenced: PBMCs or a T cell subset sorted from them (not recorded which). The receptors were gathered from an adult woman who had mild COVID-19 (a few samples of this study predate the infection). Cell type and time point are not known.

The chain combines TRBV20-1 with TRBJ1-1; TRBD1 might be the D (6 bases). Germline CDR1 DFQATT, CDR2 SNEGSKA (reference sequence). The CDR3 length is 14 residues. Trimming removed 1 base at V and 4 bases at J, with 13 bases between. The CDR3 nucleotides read TGCAGTGCTAGAGTTGGGGGGCCGGGCACTGAAGCTTTCTTT. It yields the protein CSARVGGPGTEAFF.

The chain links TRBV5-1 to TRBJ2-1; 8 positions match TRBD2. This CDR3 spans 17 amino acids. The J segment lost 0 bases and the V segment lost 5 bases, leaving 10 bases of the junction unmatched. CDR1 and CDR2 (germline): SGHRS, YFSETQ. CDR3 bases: TGCGCCAGCAGTTCGACTTTGGCGGGGGGCTCCTACAATGAGCAGTTCTTC. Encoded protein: CASSSTLAGGSYNEQFF.

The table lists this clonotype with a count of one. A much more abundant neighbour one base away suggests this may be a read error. This CDR3 reads CRAHPEGRKETQYF. For the CDR3, the DNA is TGCAGGGCTCACCCCGAGGGGAGGAAAGAGACCCAGTACTTC. The chain couples TRBV20-1 to TRBJ2-5, with D possibly being TRBD2 (6 bases). Germline V gene lookup returns CDR1 DFQATT and CDR2 SNEGSKA (reference sequence). CDR3 length equals 14 residues.

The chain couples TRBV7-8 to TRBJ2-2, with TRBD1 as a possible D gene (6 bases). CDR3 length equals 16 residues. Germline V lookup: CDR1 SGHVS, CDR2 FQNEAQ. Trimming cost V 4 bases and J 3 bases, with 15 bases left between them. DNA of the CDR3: TGTGCCAGCAGCTCCGAAGGGGGATTCTACACCGGGGAGCTGTTTTTT. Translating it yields CASSSEGGFYTGELFF.

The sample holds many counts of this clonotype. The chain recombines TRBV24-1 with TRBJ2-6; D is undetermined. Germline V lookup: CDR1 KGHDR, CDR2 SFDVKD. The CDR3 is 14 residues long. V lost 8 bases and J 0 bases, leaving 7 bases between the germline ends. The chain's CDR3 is CATKKNSGANVLTF. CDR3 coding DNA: TGTGCCACCAAAAAGAACTCTGGGGCCAACGTCCTGACTTTC.